The source of this T cell receptor beta chain is a study of T-cell reconstitution after alpha-beta-depleted transplantation in children. Unique molecular identifiers were incorporated into the prepared TCRbeta library. A single record per CDR3 protein comes from TCRdb applying MiXCR to the PCR reads. The sample lists about 980,000 distinct CDR3 sequences, 25% to 35% occurring once. Trimming removed 9 bases from V and 5 bases from J, with 13 bases in between. Germline V gene lookup returns CDR1 SNHLY and CDR2 FYNNEI. The CDR3 runs 12 residues. Sequencing was performed on PBMCs, mostly from graft donor cells, taken 360 days after TCRalphabeta/CD19-depleted stem cell transplant. The clonotype originates from a boy in the first two years of life who had a stem cell transplant for SCID, so the T cells may come from the graft donor. The V and J genes are TRBV2 and TRBJ1-1, with D perhaps TRBD1 (5 bases). The CDR3 nucleotides read TGTGCCAGAAACCCTCGGGGGACTGAAGCTTTCTTT. This translates into CARNPRGTEAFF.